This TCR beta chain comes out of a study of response to subunit inactivated influenza vaccine. Study results and caveats: The authors suggested that every seasonal influenza vaccination recruits few new T cells.

This clonotype was detected a few times. Its antigen is still unknown. TCRdb passed the RT-PCR reads through MiXCR, listing each CDR3 protein once. Among around 570,000 distinct CDR3 sequences listed, 7.5% to 8.5% were seen once. Germline V gene sequence: CDR1 SGHAT, CDR2 FQDESV (reference sequence). This CDR3 has 18 amino acids. Trimming cost V 1 base and J 4 bases; bases outside gene matches: 9. The sample in question was PBMCs from blood, obtained around 2 years after vaccination. The receptor was derived from a man in his fifties or sixties who received an inactivated influenza vaccine. The chain links TRBV11-1 to TRBJ2-1; 11 nucleotides line up with TRBD1. The CDR3 loop is CASSLVALGQGGYNEQFF. The CDR3 region has the DNA TGTGCCAGCAGCTTAGTCGCCCTGGGACAGGGGGGATACAATGAGCAGTTCTTC.